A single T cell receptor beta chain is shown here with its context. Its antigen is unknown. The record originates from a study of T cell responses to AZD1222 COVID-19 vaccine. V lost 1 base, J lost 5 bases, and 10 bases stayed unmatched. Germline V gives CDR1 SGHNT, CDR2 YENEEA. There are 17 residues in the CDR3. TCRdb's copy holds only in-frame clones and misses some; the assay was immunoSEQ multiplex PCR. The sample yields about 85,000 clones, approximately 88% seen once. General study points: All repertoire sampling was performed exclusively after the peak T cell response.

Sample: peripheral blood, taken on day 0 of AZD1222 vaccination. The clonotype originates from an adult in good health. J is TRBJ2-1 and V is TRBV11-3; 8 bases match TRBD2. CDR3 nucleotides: TGTGCCAGCAGCTTAGTAGGTTCAAGCGGGGGCAACAATGAGCAGTTCTTC. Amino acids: CASSLVGSSGGNNEQFF.